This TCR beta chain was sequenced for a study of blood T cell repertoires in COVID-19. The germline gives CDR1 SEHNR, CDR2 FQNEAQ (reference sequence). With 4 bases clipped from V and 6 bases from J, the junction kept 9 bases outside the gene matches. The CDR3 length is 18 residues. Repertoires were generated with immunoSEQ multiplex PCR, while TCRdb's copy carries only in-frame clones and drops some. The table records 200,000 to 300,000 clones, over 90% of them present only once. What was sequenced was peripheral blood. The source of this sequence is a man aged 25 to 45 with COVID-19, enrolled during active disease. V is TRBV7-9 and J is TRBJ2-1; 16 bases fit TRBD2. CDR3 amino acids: CASSSFPGLAGGVNEQFF. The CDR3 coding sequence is TGTGCCAGCAGCTCGTTTCCGGGACTAGCGGGGGGGGTCAATGAGCAGTTCTTC.